This T cell receptor (beta chain) appears in the sequencing data of a study of T cell repertoires in cytomegalovirus infection. This clonotype was seen a few times. What it binds is not known. Germline lookup yields CDR1 MNHNS and CDR2 SASEGT. The CDR3 contains 18 residues. With 6 bases removed from V and 0 bases from J, the gap between germline ends came to 18 bases. TCRdb passed the reads through MiXCR, listing each CDR3 protein once. This sample yields around 300,000 distinct CDR3 sequences, of which about 20% are seen a single time; about 21% belongs to the top ten. The receptor's source is a human donor in good health (CMV status not recorded). Some clones in this sample may be carry-over from other donors' samples. The rearrangement uses TRBV6-1 and TRBJ2-6, with TRBD1 as a possible D gene (6 bases). The starting material was cultured PBMCs, obtained from culture after CMV antigen stimulation. CDR3 protein: CASSTRGYGSSGANVLTF. CDR3 in DNA: TGTGCCAGCAGCACCAGGGGTTACGGCAGCTCTGGGGCCAACGTCCTGACTTTC.